The rows below give T cell receptor beta chains drawn from one sample of a study of CD8+CD57+ T cells in acquired aplastic anemia. TCRdb independently ran MiXCR on the reads; one entry per CDR3 protein. The sample holds about half a million distinct CDR3 sequences, around 33% seen once. Material for sequencing was sorted CD4+, CD8+, or CD8+CD57+ T cells (not recorded which) from PBMCs. The origin of the receptors is a human donor with aplastic anemia. The CDR3 runs from the conserved cysteine through the conserved F or W. Each record gives: CDR3 length, D gene, V gene, J gene, clone size, CDR3 DNA, CDR3 protein. The D gene is left open where the match is weak. Only some rows state a clone size, as once, few, many or a class for expanded clones.

cdr3_length: 15
d_call: -
v_call: TRBV7-2
j_call: TRBJ2-7
clone_size: few
cdr3_nt: TGTGCCAGCAGCGAAGAAGAACAGGGTTTACGGGAGCAGTGCTTC
cdr3_aa: CASSEEEQGLREQCF

cdr3_length: 13
d_call: -
v_call: TRBV30
j_call: TRBJ1-6
clone_size: -
cdr3_nt: TGTGCCTGGAGTTTAGGGGGAGGTTCACCCCTCCACTTT
cdr3_aa: CAWSLGGGSPLHF

cdr3_length: 15
d_call: -
v_call: TRBV7-3
j_call: TRBJ2-6
clone_size: -
cdr3_nt: TGTGCCAGCAGCCGACAGACTTCTGGGGCCAACGTCCTGACTTTC
cdr3_aa: CASSRQTSGANVLTF

cdr3_length: 14
d_call: -
v_call: TRBV5-4
j_call: TRBJ1-6
clone_size: -
cdr3_nt: TGTGCCAGCAGCTTTACTATTCACAATTCACCCCTCCACTTT
cdr3_aa: CASSFTIHNSPLHF

cdr3_length: 11
d_call: -
v_call: TRBV13
j_call: TRBJ2-7
clone_size: many
cdr3_nt: TGTGCCAGCAGCTTAGGCGGGGGGCCGTACTTC
cdr3_aa: CASSLGGGPYF

cdr3_length: 14
d_call: -
v_call: TRBV12-3/TRBV12-4
j_call: TRBJ1-6
clone_size: -
cdr3_nt: TGTGCCAGCAGTTTCGGTAGGGCCTATTCACCCCTCCACTTT
cdr3_aa: CASSFGRAYSPLHF

cdr3_length: 13
d_call: -
v_call: TRBV30
j_call: TRBJ1-2
clone_size: many
cdr3_nt: TGTGCCTGGAGTGTACGGGCCGACTATGGCTACACCTTC
cdr3_aa: CAWSVRADYGYTF

cdr3_length: 13
d_call: -
v_call: TRBV2
j_call: TRBJ2-7
clone_size: few
cdr3_nt: TGTGCCAGCCGTGACACGGGTCGCTACGAGCAGTACTTC
cdr3_aa: CASRDTGRYEQYF

cdr3_length: 14
d_call: -
v_call: TRBV5-6
j_call: TRBJ1-5
clone_size: -
cdr3_nt: TGTGCCAGCAGCCGGAGGACACTTAATCAGCCCCAGCATTTT
cdr3_aa: CASSRRTLNQPQHF

cdr3_length: 16
d_call: -
v_call: TRBV14
j_call: TRBJ2-1
clone_size: few
cdr3_nt: TGTGCCAGCAGCCAAGACGGAGGGGCGTTTTTCAATGAGCAGTTCTTC
cdr3_aa: CASSQDGGAFFNEQFF

cdr3_length: 16
d_call: -
v_call: TRBV20-1
j_call: TRBJ2-3
clone_size: -
cdr3_nt: TGCAGTGCTACCTACTTGCACTTGGGGCCCACAGATACGCAGTATTTT
cdr3_aa: CSATYLHLGPTDTQYF